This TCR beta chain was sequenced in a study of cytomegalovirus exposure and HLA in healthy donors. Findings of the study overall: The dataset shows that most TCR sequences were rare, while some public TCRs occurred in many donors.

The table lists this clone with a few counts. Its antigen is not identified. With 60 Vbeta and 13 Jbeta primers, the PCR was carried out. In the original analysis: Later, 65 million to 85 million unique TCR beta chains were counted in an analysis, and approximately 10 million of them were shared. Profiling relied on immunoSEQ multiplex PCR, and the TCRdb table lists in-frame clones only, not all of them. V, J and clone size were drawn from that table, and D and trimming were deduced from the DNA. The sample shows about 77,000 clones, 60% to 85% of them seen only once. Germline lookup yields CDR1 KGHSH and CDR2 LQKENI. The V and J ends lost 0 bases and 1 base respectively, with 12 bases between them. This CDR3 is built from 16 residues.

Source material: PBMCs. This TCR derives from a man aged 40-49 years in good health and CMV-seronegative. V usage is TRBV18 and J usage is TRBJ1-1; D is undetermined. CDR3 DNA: TGTGCCAGCTCACCACCGTCAGGATATCGGAACACTGAAGCTTTCTTT. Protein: CASSPPSGYRNTEAFF.